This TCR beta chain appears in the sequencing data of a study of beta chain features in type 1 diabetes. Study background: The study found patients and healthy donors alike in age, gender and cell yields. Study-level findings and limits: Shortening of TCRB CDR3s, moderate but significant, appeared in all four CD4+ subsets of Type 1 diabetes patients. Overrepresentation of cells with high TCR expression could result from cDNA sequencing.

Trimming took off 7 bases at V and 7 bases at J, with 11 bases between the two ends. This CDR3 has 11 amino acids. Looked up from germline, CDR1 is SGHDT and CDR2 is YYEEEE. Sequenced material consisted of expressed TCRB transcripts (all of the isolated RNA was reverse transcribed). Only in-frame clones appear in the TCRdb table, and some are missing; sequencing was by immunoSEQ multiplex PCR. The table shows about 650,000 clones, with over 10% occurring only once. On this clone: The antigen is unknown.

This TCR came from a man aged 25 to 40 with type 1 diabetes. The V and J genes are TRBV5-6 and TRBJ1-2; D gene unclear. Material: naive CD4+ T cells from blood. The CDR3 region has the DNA TGTGCCAGCGATAATGGCTTTGGCTACACCTTC. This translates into CASDNGFGYTF.